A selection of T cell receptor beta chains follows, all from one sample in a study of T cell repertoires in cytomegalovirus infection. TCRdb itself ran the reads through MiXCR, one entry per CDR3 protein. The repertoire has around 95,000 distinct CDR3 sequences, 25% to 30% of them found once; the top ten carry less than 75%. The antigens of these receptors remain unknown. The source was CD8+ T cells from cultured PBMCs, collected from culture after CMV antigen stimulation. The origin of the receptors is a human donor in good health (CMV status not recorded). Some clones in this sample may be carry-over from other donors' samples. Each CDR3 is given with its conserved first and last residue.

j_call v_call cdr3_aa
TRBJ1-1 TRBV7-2 CASSLTWGRDAFF
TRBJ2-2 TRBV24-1 CATSDFTGELFF
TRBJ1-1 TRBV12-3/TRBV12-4 CASSPSEGDTEAFF
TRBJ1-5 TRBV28 CASSLGRGDIGNQPQHF
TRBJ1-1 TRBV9 CASSVDPGGTEAFF
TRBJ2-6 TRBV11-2 CASSPPPGQGSNSGANVLTF
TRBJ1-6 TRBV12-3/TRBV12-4 CASSLGQGLGSPLHF
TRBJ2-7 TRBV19 CASSMTGFSYEQYF
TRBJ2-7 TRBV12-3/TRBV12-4 CASSPGGGWDEQYF
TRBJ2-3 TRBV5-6 CASSTEGLGSRFTDTQYF
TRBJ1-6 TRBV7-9 CASSLGGAHSPLHF
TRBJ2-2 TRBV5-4 CASSFRGSGELFF
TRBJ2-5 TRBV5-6 CASSWQTSVVETQYF
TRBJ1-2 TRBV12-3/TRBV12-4 CASSLRVFGDGYTF
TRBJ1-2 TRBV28 CASQNTGSPYGYTF
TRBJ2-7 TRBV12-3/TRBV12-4 CASSSGRYYEQYF
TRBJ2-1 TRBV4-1 CASSHDPYNEQFF
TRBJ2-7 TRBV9 CASSVDSGINNEQYF
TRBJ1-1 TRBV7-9 CASRDDRGTEAFF
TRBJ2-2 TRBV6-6 CASTQTSGGPVTGELFF
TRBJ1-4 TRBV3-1 CASSPGTQKLFF
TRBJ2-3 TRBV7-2 CASSSLWDTSTDTQYF
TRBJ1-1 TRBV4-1 CASSLSQGISTEAFF
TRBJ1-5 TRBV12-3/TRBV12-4 CASSRTGTNQPQHF
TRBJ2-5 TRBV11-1 CASSLVSVGGETQYF
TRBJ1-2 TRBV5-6 CASSLEGSAGEGGYTF
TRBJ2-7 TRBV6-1 CASTLLKSSYEQYF
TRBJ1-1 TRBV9 CASSVAGTGGNTEAFF
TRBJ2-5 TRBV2 CASSEASSGGASETQYF
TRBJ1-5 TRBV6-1 CASSERGQPQHF
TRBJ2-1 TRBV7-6 CASSSGLVNEQFF
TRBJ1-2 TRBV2 CASRPTGDGYTF
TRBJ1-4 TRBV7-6 CASSSYGGTSEKLFF
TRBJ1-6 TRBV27 CASSPSQGAYLLNSPLHF
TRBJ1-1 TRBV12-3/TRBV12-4 CASSYGGMNTEAFF
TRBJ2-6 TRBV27 CASSDTAFISGANVLTF
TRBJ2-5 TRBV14 CASSQDGGEGRVAQETQYF
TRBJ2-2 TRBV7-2 CASSLGGFTGELFF
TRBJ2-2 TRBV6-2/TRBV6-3 CASSPGRSAGELFF
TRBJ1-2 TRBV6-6 CASSYLRDSLGYTF
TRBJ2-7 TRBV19 CASSIGGSNSYEQYF
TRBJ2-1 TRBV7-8 CASSLLAGWSNEQFF
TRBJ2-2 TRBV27 CASSFSYSGELFF
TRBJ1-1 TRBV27 CASSLGVATEAFF
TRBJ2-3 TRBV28 CASSFRTGGLNTQYF
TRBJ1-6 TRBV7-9 CASSPSGGYEEPLHF
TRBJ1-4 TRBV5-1 CASTTGQGGGTNEKLFF
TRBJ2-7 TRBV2 CASSEAPAYEQYF
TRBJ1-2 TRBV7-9 CASSYPGQVNYGYTF
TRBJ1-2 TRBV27 CASKTGNYGYTF
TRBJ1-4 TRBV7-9 CASSFMGGEKLFF
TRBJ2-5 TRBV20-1 CSASYLGGETQYF
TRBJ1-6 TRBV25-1 CATTGDHSPLHF
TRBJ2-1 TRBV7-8 CASRLGLALYNEQFF